These 4 T cell receptor beta chains originate from one sample sequenced in a study of cytomegalovirus exposure and HLA in healthy donors. In the PCR, 60 Vbeta and 13 Jbeta primers were used. The repertoire was sequenced with immunoSEQ multiplex PCR; TCRdb's copy has only in-frame clones and lacks some. Among under 200,000 clones listed, around 78% were seen once. The sample comprised PBMCs. These receptors were taken from a woman in her twenties or thirties in good health and CMV-seropositive.

A few counts support this clone. This chain uses TRBV6-5 with TRBJ1-2; TRBD1 might be the D (6 bases). This CDR3 is 15 amino acids long. Trimming pared 1 base from V and 8 bases from J, leaving 17 bases between. Germline V CDR1 and CDR2: MNHEY, SVGAGI. CDR3 sequence reads: CASSYWDTPSGGYTF. Written as DNA, the CDR3 is TGTGCCAGCAGTTACTGGGACACCCCATCTGGAGGCTACACCTTC.

This clone was seen a handful of times. The chain recombines TRBV7-2 with TRBJ1-1; 7 positions agree with TRBD1. This CDR3 contains 14 residues. With 1 base clipped from V and 4 bases from J, the junction kept 3 bases outside the gene matches. Germline V gene data show CDR1 as SGHTA and CDR2 as FQGNSA. The CDR3 DNA sequence: TGTGCCAGCAGCTTAGACAACAGGGGCACTGAAGCTTTCTTT. It encodes CASSLDNRGTEAFF.

The chain recombines TRBV19 with TRBJ2-1; D perhaps matches TRBD2 (5 bases). The germline V gene encodes CDR1 LNHDA and CDR2 SQIVND (reference sequence). The CDR3 has 12 residues. With 6 bases removed from V and 15 bases from J, the gap between germline ends came to 18 bases. The CDR3 reads CASSPRTGNLFF. The CDR3 DNA reads TGTGCCAGTAGCCCCCGGACGGGGAATCTGTTCTTC. Supplemented by reference TRBV19 and TRBJ2-1, the full variable domain reads DGGITQSPKYLFRKEGQNVTLSCEQNLNHDAMYWYRQDPGQGLRLIYYSQIVNDFQKGDIAEGYSVSREKKESFPLTVTSAQKNPTAFYLCASSPRTGNLFFGPGTRLTVL.

The chain couples TRBV2 to TRBJ2-1; 9 bases align to TRBD2. Germline-derived CDR1 and CDR2 are SNHLY and FYNNEI. The CDR3 is made up of 13 amino acids. V lost 6 bases to trimming and J lost 11 bases; unmatched junction nucleotides: 8. For the CDR3, the DNA is TGTGCCAGCAGGGCGGGGGGGGGAGGGAAGCAGTTCTTC. Its translation is CASRAGGGGKQFF. The full variable domain, completed using reference TRBV2 and TRBJ2-1, is EPEVTQTPSHQVTQMGQEVILRCVPISNHLYFYWYRQILGQKVEFLVSFYNNEISEKSEIFDDQFSVERPDGSNFTLKIRSTKLEDSAMYFCASRAGGGGKQFFGPGTRLTVL.